This record looks at one T cell receptor (beta chain) sequence and its context. As yet, its antigen is unknown. This sample stems from a study of read filtering for tumor transcriptome and immune sequencing. Study summary: By R-ISS, stages I, II and III held around 8, 15 and 7 patients. After DNase treatment, RNA was made into whole-transcriptome libraries. TCR-mapped reads were about 4 to 11 million with IR-seq versus about 75 to 1,400 with RNA-seq.

The library was built from approximately 400 ng RNA with molecular barcoded adaptors for alpha/delta and beta/gamma chains. TCRdb reanalysed the reads using MiXCR and keeps one entry per CDR3 protein. The profile shows approximately 20,000 distinct CDR3 sequences, approximately 20% of them singletons. CDR1 MDHEN and CDR2 SYDVKM come from the germline V gene. The CDR3 covers 14 residues. Trimming shortened V by 7 bases and J by 7 bases, and 18 bases separated the two germline ends. The study's findings and limits: The sorted CD138-negative fraction was a mixed bone marrow immune population, not purified T cells.

The chain is built from TRBV28 and TRBJ2-3; D may be TRBD1 or TRBD2 (5 bases each). This clonotype was obtained from a donor aged 40 or over with multiple myeloma. Sequencing was performed on a population of CD138-negative cells sorted from bone marrow. The CDR3 is CASIGQGLGNTQYF. CDR3 sequence (DNA): TGTGCCAGCATAGGGCAGGGCCTCGGGAATACGCAGTATTTT.